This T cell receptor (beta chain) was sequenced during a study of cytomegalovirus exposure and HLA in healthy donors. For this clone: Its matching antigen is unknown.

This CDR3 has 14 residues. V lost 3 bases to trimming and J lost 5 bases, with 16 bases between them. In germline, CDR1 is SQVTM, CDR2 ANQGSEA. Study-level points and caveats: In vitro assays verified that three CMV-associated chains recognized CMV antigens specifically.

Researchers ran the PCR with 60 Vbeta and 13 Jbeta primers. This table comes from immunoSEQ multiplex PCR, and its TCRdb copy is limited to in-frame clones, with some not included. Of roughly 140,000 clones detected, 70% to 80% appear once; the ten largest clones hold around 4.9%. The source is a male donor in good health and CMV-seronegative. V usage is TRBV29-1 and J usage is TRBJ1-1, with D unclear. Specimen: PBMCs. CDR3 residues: CSVEALRSLTEAFF. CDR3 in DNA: TGCAGCGTTGAGGCCCTCAGATCGTTAACTGAAGCTTTCTTT.